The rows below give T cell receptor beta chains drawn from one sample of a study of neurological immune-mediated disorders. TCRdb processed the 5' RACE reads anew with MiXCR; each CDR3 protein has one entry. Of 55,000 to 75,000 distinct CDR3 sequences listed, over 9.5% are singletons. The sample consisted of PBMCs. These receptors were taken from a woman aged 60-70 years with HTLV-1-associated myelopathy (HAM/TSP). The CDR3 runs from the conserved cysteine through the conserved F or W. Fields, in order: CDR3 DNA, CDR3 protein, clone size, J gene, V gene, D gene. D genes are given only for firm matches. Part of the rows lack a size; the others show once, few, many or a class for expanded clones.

TGTGCCAGCAGCTTGGTTGGCGGGAGCGAGTACGAGCAGTACTTC | CASSLVGGSEYEQYF | many | TRBJ2-7 | TRBV5-5 | TRBD2
TGTGCCAGCAGCTTACACTCCGGGACGAGAAACACAGATACGCAGTATTTT | CASSLHSGTRNTDTQYF | many | TRBJ2-3 | TRBV7-2 | .
TGCAGCGCAAATGACGGAGCCGGGGAGCTGTTTTTT | CSANDGAGELFF | . | TRBJ2-2 | TRBV29-1 | .
TGTGCCAGCAGTGAAGCGCTTCGGCCACGTCAGGTCTTC | CASSEALRPRQVF | many | TRBJ2-1 | TRBV2 | .
TGCGCCTCCCGCGTGGGGCAGAACACCGGGGAGCTGTTTTTT | CASRVGQNTGELFF | many | TRBJ2-2 | TRBV29-1 | .
TGTGCCAGTAGTATCCGGGATCCTTCTGGGGCTGGCTACACCTTC | CASSIRDPSGAGYTF | . | TRBJ1-2 | TRBV19 | .
TGTGCCAGCAGCTTTGGAGGCCAGGGGAACACCGGGGAGCTGTTTTTT | CASSFGGQGNTGELFF | many | TRBJ2-2 | TRBV5-6 | .
TGTGCCAGCAGTGGCCTCCGAGGGGACAGGAGCACAGATACGCAGTATTTT | CASSGLRGDRSTDTQYF | many | TRBJ2-3 | TRBV9 | TRBD1
TGCGCCAGCAGCCCTCTGGGGGAAGAAGCTTTCTTT | CASSPLGEEAFF | many | TRBJ1-1 | TRBV5-1 | .
TGTGCCAGCAGTCCTACCAGGACGGGGGCTAGCAATCAGCCCCAGCATTTT | CASSPTRTGASNQPQHF | few | TRBJ1-5 | TRBV6-5 | .
TGTGCCACCAGCAGAGATAATGTGGGGGGTCGGGGCTACACCTTC | CATSRDNVGGRGYTF | many | TRBJ1-2 | TRBV15 | .
TGTGCCAGCAGCTCCCGGCGGTTAGCTAACTATGGCTACACCTTC | CASSSRRLANYGYTF | many | TRBJ1-2 | TRBV5-6 | .
TGTGCCAGCAGCCGACGACTAGCGGGAGGGCCTGGGGTCGGTAACAATGAGCAGTTCTTC | CASSRRLAGGPGVGNNEQFF | few | TRBJ2-1 | TRBV3-1 | TRBD2
TGTGCTAGCAGCCCCTCGGTCGGTTCTGGAAACACCATATATTTT | CASSPSVGSGNTIYF | many | TRBJ1-3 | TRBV7-7 | .
TGCGCCAGCAGCCATGAAGCGGGAAACACAGATACGCAGTATTTT | CASSHEAGNTDTQYF | many | TRBJ2-3 | TRBV4-1 | TRBD2
TGCGCCAGCAGCTTGGCGGGATCGGGCAATCAGCCCCAGCATTTT | CASSLAGSGNQPQHF | many | TRBJ1-5 | TRBV5-1 | .